This TCR beta chain was captured by sequencing in a study of Graves' ophthalmopathy and Graves' hyperthyroidism. Overall study context: The authors defined stable hyperthyroidism as no ophthalmopathy within 18 months of follow-up. Study observations and caveats: Among expanded thyroid clonotypes above 0.001 frequency, most also occurred in blood. With 60% to 71% sensitivity and 72% to 85% specificity, the model predicted ophthalmopathy progression.

This clonotype occurred many times. Its target is not known. RNA transcripts provided the template for amplifying TCR beta CDR3 regions. First-round RT-PCR relied on HTBI primers, and a second-round multiplex PCR came next. Via MiXCR, TCRdb re-called the multiplex PCR reads, giving one row per CDR3 protein. This table has around 1.1 million distinct CDR3 sequences, about 35% appearing once. V lost 6 bases, J lost 6 bases, and 11 bases lay in between. The length of the CDR3 is 13 residues. Germline CDR1 reads SNHLY; CDR2 reads FYNNEI. Sample: peripheral blood or thyroid tissue (not recorded which). The genes are TRBV2 and TRBJ2-2; maybe TRBD2 (6 bases). The receptor's source is an adult man with Graves' hyperthyroidism. The CDR3 loop reads CASRPGEAGELFF. The DNA for the CDR3 is TGTGCCAGCAGGCCCGGGGAGGCCGGGGAGCTGTTTTTT.